This TCR beta chain came from a study of blood T cell repertoires in COVID-19. Study in general: The origin of the acute and convalescent COVID-19 samples was the United States, Italy and Spain.

How the authors handled the data: Estimation of nucleated cell counts relied on the amplification of reference gene primers. Data came from immunoSEQ multiplex PCR; TCRdb stores just in-frame clones and leaves some out. The V and J calls and clone size come from that table; D and trimming were worked out from the DNA. The sample contains 250,000 to 300,000 clones, about 89% of which appear only once. CDR3 length: 17 residues. Trimming stripped 5 bases from V and 3 bases from J, with 23 bases between. Germline V gene lookup returns CDR1 SGHVS and CDR2 FNYEAQ. Enrolment of Seattle patients took place during active infection, and they were followed longitudinally.

The source material was peripheral blood. This clonotype was sampled from a woman aged 25 to 39 with COVID-19, enrolled during active disease. The chain recombines TRBV7-6 with TRBJ2-7, with a weak D call TRBD1 (6 bases). The DNA for the CDR3 is TGTGCCAGCAGCCCTAAATTCGGCGCAGGGGCGGACTACGAGCAGTACTTC. Translation: CASSPKFGAGADYEQYF. The variable domain in full, completed from reference TRBV7-6 and TRBJ2-7, reads GAGVSQSPRYKVTKRGQDVALRCDPISGHVSLYWYRQALGQGPEFLTYFNYEAQQDKSGLPNDRFSAERPEGSISTLTIQRTEQRDSAMYRCASSPKFGAGADYEQYFGPGTRLTVT.